The source of this TCR beta chain is a study of immune evolution from preneoplasia to lung adenocarcinoma. Patients had resection in Japan or China between the mid-2010s and the late 2010s. Only in-frame clones appear in the TCRdb table, and some are missing; sequencing was by immunoSEQ multiplex PCR. Counted here are 7,400 or so clones, roughly three quarters occurring once; the ten biggest clones make up 8% to 8.5%. Germline CDR1 and CDR2: MNHEY and SMNVEV (reference sequence). This CDR3 is built from 16 residues. V lost 5 bases and J 3 bases, leaving 20 bases between the germline ends. This clone was seen only a few times. The antigen remains undetermined. Study-wide results and limits: Normal lung had the highest top T cell clone frequencies. Clonality was highest in normal lung, lower in later-stage lesions apparently.

The V gene is TRBV27, the J gene TRBJ2-7; TRBD2 is a possible D gene (9 bases). The sequenced material came from FFPE minimally invasive lung adenocarcinoma tissue. This receptor was identified in an older person with lung adenocarcinoma. The CDR3 loop reads CASSPAGGQAYYEQYF. The CDR3, as DNA: TGTGCCAGCAGTCCAGCGGGGGGACAGGCCTACTACGAGCAGTACTTC.